The 18 T cell receptor beta chains given below trace back to one sample, sequenced in a study of CD8+CD57+ T cells in acquired aplastic anemia. Template material for TCR beta VDJ and CDR3 profiling consisted of genomic DNA. TCRdb itself ran the reads through MiXCR, one entry per CDR3 protein. Of under 75,000 distinct CDR3 sequences listed, approximately 54% are singletons. The specimen sequenced was sorted CD4+, CD8+, or CD8+CD57+ T cells (not recorded which) from PBMCs. Receptors were obtained from a human donor in good health, serving as a control.

The chain links TRBV10-3 to TRBJ1-2, with TRBD1 identical over 7 bases. The junction had 14 bases not matched to a gene; V was cut back by 10 bases and J by 6 bases. This CDR3 spans 14 amino acids. Germline lookup yields CDR1 ENHRY and CDR2 SYGVKD. The CDR3 is CASSPQTGVHGYTF. The DNA for the CDR3 is TGTGCCAGTAGTCCCCAAACAGGGGTCCATGGCTACACCTTC.

This clonotype has more than one count but fewer than ten. The chain carries TRBV15 and TRBJ1-1; D uncertain. Germline CDR1 is LNHNV and CDR2 is YYDKDF (reference sequence). The CDR3 has 11 amino acids. The V and J ends lost 7 bases and 3 bases respectively, with 6 bases between them. CDR3 in DNA: TGTGCCACCATAAGTGACACTGAAGCTTTCTTT. Translation: CATISDTEAFF. Supplemented by reference TRBV15 and TRBJ1-1, the full variable domain reads DAMVIQNPRYQVTQFGKPVTLSCSQTLNHNVMYWYQQKSSQAPKLLFHYYDKDFNNEADTPDNFQSRRPNTSFCFLDIRSPGLGDTAMYLCATISDTEAFFGQGTRLTVV.

This clonotype was seen a few times. CDR3 protein: CATSEGLGNTIYF. The CDR3 DNA reads TGTGCCACCAGTGAGGGCCTCGGAAACACCATATATTTT. This chain connects TRBV24-1 to TRBJ1-3; D remains ambiguous. Germline CDR1 reads KGHDR; CDR2 reads SFDVKD. Deletions cut 4 bases from V and 4 bases from J, with 7 bases between. The CDR3 is 13 residues long.

This clonotype has a count of ten or more. The CDR3, as DNA: TGCGCCAGCAGCTTTTGGACACTCATGAACACTGAAGCTTTCTTT. As protein: CASSFWTLMNTEAFF. This rearrangement joins TRBV5-1 to TRBJ1-1; tentatively, D is TRBD1 (5 bases). The CDR3 loop spans 15 amino acids. Deletions cut 2 bases from V and 0 bases from J, with 11 bases between. CDR1 is SGHRS and CDR2 is YFSETQ in the germline V gene.

This chain joins TRBV11-1 and TRBJ2-1; D perhaps matches TRBD1 (7 bases). V was trimmed by 4 bases and J by 9 bases, leaving 25 bases between them. CDR3 length: 17 residues. The germline V gene encodes CDR1 SGHAT and CDR2 FQDESV (reference sequence). As DNA, the CDR3 is TGTGCCAGCAGCTCACCCGGGGGAGACAGGGAGGCTAGTGAGCAGTTCTTC. This encodes CASSSPGGDREASEQFF.

In its sample, this clonotype was seen a few times. The chain combines TRBV6-1 with TRBJ2-1; possible D gene TRBD2, 6 bases. Germline-derived CDR1 and CDR2 are MNHNS and SASEGT. CDR3 length: 16 residues. V dropped 4 bases and J dropped 7 bases, with 20 bases sitting between them. CDR3 protein: CASSGVLAIMGNEQFF. The CDR3 DNA reads as TGTGCCAGCAGTGGAGTCCTAGCGATAATGGGGAATGAGCAGTTCTTC.

The chain is built from TRBV19 and TRBJ1-1, with a weak D call TRBD1 (6 bases). V was cut by 3 bases and J by 1 base, with 9 bases left in between. The CDR3 has 14 residues. CDR1 is LNHDA, CDR2 SQIVND, per germline (reference sequence). CDR3 bases: TGTGCCAGTAGTATGGCAGGGGCGAACACTGAAGCTTTCTTT. This codes for CASSMAGANTEAFF. Using reference TRBV19 and TRBJ1-1 for the parts outside the CDR3, the full variable domain is DGGITQSPKYLFRKEGQNVTLSCEQNLNHDAMYWYRQDPGQGLRLIYYSQIVNDFQKGDIAEGYSVSREKKESFPLTVTSAQKNPTAFYLCASSMAGANTEAFFGQGTRLTVV.

The chain is built from TRBV20-1 and TRBJ2-7; no clear D. This CDR3 is 11 amino acids long. Trimming took 2 bases from V and 3 from J, leaving 5 bases between them. Germline V lookup: CDR1 DFQATT, CDR2 SNEGSKA (reference sequence). The CDR3 region is CSARQYYEQYF. The CDR3 coding sequence is TGCAGTGCTAGACAGTACTACGAGCAGTACTTC.

This chain uses TRBV5-1 with TRBJ1-6; TRBD1 matches 8 bases. The CDR3 extends over 15 amino acids. Germline-derived CDR1 and CDR2 are SGHRS and YFSETQ. The trim removed 6 bases at V and 1 base at J, leaving 3 bases unmatched. The CDR3 sequence: CASTDRVSYNSPLHF. CDR3 sequence (DNA): TGCGCCAGCACGGACAGGGTTTCCTATAATTCACCCCTCCACTTT.

This clonotype was counted many times. As DNA, the CDR3 is TGTGCCAGCAGTTACAGCTCTGCTCCAGCCCAAGAGACCCAGTACTTC. This encodes CASSYSSAPAQETQYF. The chain is built from TRBV6-5 and TRBJ2-5, with D unresolved. Germline CDR1 reads MNHEY; CDR2 reads SVGAGI. Trimming removed 2 bases from V and 1 base from J, with 14 bases in between. CDR3 length equals 16 residues.

This clonotype came up a few times. A much larger clone differs from this one at a single base, so this may be a read error. This chain connects TRBV7-9 to TRBJ1-2, with D maybe TRBD1 (5 bases). This CDR3 comprises 14 residues. Germline values: CDR1 SEHNR, CDR2 FQNEAQ (reference sequence). Deletions cut 5 bases from V and 4 bases from J, with 14 bases between. The CDR3 DNA sequence: TGTGCCAGCAGCATAGGGTACAGGACCTATGGCTACACCTTC. Translating gives CASSIGYRTYGYTF.

This clonotype was recorded at least ten times. CDR3 sequence reads: CATSDSGTRGYTF. In DNA, the CDR3 is TGTGCCACCAGTGATTCCGGGACACGCGGCTACACCTTC. This chain connects TRBV24-1 to TRBJ1-2; weak D call: TRBD1 (6 bases). The CDR3 consists of 13 residues. Germline V gene data show CDR1 as KGHDR and CDR2 as SFDVKD. V dropped 2 bases and J dropped 8 bases, with 11 bases sitting between them.

This chain uses TRBV29-1 with TRBJ1-4; 8 bases fit TRBD1. Germline V lookup: CDR1 SQVTM, CDR2 ANQGSEA. CDR3 length equals 15 residues. V shed 6 bases, J shed 6 bases, and the junction held 12 bases outside the gene matches. The CDR3 is CSVQLQGEAYEKLFF. CDR3 nucleotides: TGCAGCGTGCAACTACAGGGGGAAGCCTATGAAAAACTGTTTTTT.

V and J are TRBV10-2 and TRBJ2-1, with 7 bases fitting TRBD2. CDR1 and CDR2 (germline): WSHSY, SAAADI. The CDR3 has 15 amino acids. The V gene end was trimmed by 8 bases and the J gene end by 10 bases; junction bases not matched to a gene: 17. In DNA form, the CDR3 reads TGCGCCAGCGGCCGGGACTATGAGCTTCGTAGCGAGCAGTTCTTC. It yields the protein CASGRDYELRSEQFF.

This clonotype has a count of ten or more. V usage is TRBV27 and J usage is TRBJ2-7, with TRBD1 matching 8 bases. V was clipped by 3 bases and J by 3 bases; unmatched bases: 1. The CDR3 contains 13 residues. Germline assignment: CDR1 MNHEY and CDR2 SMNVEV (reference sequence). The DNA for the CDR3 is TGTGCCAGCAGTTTTGACAGGGGCTACGAGCAGTACTTC. Protein sequence: CASSFDRGYEQYF.

This chain links TRBV29-1 with TRBJ1-1; 8 bases align to TRBD1. Germline loops: CDR1 SQVTM, CDR2 ANQGSEA. There are 14 residues in the CDR3. After removal of 5 bases from V and 3 bases from J, the junction contained 8 bases not matched to a gene. The CDR3 DNA reads as TGCAGCGTTCCCAGGCAGGGGGCGCACACTGAAGCTTTCTTT. As protein: CSVPRQGAHTEAFF.

This chain uses TRBV10-3 with TRBJ1-5, with D unresolved. The CDR3 runs 15 residues. Germline V gene lookup returns CDR1 ENHRY and CDR2 SYGVKD. V was pared by 3 bases and J by 2 bases, with 11 bases between. CDR3 nucleotide sequence: TGTGCCATCAGTGACAGCTTGGCGGGCAATCAGCCCCAGCATTTT. Translated, it gives CAISDSLAGNQPQHF.

The chain has TRBV15 and TRBJ1-6; tentative D call: TRBD1 (5 bases). Per germline, CDR1 LNHNV and CDR2 YYDKDF (reference sequence). V was cut by 0 bases and J by 6 bases, with 9 bases left in between. This CDR3 contains 15 residues. DNA of the CDR3: TGTGCCACCAGCAGAGATAAGGGGTTTAATTCACCCCTCCACTTT. Translation gives CATSRDKGFNSPLHF. The whole variable domain, filled in from reference TRBV15 and TRBJ1-6, reads DAMVIQNPRYQVTQFGKPVTLSCSQTLNHNVMYWYQQKSSQAPKLLFHYYDKDFNNEADTPDNFQSRRPNTSFCFLDIRSPGLGDTAMYLCATSRDKGFNSPLHFGNGTRLTVT.